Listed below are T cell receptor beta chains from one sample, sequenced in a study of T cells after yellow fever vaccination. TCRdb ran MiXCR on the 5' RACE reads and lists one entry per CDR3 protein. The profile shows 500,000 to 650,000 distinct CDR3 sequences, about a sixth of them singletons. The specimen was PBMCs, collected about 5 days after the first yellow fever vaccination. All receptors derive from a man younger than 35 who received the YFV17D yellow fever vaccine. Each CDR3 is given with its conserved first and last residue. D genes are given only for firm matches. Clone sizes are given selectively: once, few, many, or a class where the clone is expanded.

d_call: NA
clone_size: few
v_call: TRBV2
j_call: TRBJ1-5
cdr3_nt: TGTGCCAGCGGCCGGGACGATCAGCCCCAGCATTTT
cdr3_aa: CASGRDDQPQHF

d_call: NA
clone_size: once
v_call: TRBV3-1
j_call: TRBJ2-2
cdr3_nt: TGTGCCAGCAGCCAGTTAACCTCCCGGCTGTTTTTT
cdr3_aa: CASSQLTSRLFF

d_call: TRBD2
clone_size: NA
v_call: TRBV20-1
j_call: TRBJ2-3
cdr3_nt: TGCAGTCGAGCGGGGGGCCTTTCTAATACGCAGTATTTT
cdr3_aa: CSRAGGLSNTQYF

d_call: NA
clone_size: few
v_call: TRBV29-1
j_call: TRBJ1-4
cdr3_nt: TGCAGCGTTGAAGCCTATGAAAAACTGTTTTTT
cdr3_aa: CSVEAYEKLFF

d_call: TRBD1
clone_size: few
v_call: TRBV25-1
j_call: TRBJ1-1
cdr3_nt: TGTGCCAGCAGTGAGCAGGGGGGGGCACCTGAAGCTTTCTTT
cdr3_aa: CASSEQGGAPEAFF

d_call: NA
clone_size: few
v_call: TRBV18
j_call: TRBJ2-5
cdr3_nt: TGTGCCAGCTCACCACAGGGGCTGGGAGAGACCCAGTACTTC
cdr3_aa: CASSPQGLGETQYF

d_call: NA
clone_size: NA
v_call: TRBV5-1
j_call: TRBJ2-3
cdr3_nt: TGCGCCAGCAGCTTAGGGACCCCCACAGATACGCAGTATTTT
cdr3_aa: CASSLGTPTDTQYF

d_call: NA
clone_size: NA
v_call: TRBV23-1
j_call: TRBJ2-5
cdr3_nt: TGCGCCAGCTGGCAAAAGCAGGGCCAAGCAGAGACCCAGTACTTC
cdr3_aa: CASWQKQGQAETQYF

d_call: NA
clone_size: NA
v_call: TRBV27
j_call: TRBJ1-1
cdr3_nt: TGTGCCAGCAGTTCCACGGGCCAAGCTTTCTTT
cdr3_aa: CASSSTGQAFF

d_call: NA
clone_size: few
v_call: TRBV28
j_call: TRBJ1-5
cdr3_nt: TGTGCCAGCAGTTTCGGGAAAGGGAGTCAGCCCCAGCATTTT
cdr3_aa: CASSFGKGSQPQHF

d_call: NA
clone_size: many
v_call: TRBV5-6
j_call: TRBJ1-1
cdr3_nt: TGTGCCAGCAACCCTAGGGCAGGCCCCACTGAAGCTTTCTTT
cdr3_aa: CASNPRAGPTEAFF

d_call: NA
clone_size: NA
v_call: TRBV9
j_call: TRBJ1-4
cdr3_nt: TGTGCCAGCAGCAGCGGTAACCCTGCAACTAATGAAAAACTGTTTTTT
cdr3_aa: CASSSGNPATNEKLFF

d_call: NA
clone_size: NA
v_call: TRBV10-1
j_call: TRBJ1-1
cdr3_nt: TGCGCCAGCAGCCCTGGGGGGGCAGGTGAAGCTTTCTTT
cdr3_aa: CASSPGGAGEAFF

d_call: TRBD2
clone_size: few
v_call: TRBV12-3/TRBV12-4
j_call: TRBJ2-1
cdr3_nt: TGTGCCAGCAGTTTAGGGACTAGCGGGGCCAACTACAATGAGCAGTTCTTC
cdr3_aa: CASSLGTSGANYNEQFF

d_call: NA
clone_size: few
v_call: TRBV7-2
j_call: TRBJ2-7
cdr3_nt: TGTGCCAGCAGCATAACGGGGCGGGATCTTTACGAGCAGTACTTC
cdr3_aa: CASSITGRDLYEQYF

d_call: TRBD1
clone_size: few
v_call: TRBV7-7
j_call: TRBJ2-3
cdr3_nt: TGTGCCAGCAGCCAAGACAGGGGTTCTATAAATACGCAGTATTTT
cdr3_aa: CASSQDRGSINTQYF